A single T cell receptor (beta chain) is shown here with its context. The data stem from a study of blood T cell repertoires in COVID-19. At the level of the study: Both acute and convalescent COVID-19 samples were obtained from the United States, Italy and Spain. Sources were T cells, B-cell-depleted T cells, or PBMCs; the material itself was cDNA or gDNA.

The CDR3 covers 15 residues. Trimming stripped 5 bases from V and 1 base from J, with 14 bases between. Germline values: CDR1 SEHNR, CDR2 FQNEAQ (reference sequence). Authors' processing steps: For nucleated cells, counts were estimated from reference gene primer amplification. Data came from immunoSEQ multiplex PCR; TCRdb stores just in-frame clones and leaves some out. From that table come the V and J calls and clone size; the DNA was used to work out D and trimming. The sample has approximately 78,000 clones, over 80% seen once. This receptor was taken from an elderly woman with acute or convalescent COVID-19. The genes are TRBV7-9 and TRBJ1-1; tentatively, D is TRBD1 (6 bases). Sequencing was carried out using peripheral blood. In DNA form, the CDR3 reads TGTGCCAGCAGCACTTATCAGGGGAAGAACACTGAAGCTTTCTTT. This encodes CASSTYQGKNTEAFF.